This T cell receptor beta chain is drawn from a study of cytomegalovirus exposure and HLA in healthy donors. General study findings and limits: Follow-up analysis later connected one missense variant in DCLRE1C with trimming of TCR beta V- and J-genes. Most CMV-associated TCR beta chains appeared HLA-restricted in a later analysis.

On this clone: What it binds is not known.

The germline V gene encodes CDR1 SGHTA and CDR2 FQGNSA. The trim removed 0 bases at V and 3 bases at J, leaving 2 bases unmatched. The CDR3 has 17 residues. PCR amplification relied on 60 Vbeta primers (plus 13 Jbeta primers). Profiling relied on immunoSEQ multiplex PCR, and the TCRdb table lists in-frame clones only, not all of them. The sample contains 180,000 or so clones, over 60% of which appear only once. This TCR was recovered from a man aged 40-55 years in good health and CMV-seropositive. The chain couples TRBV7-2 to TRBJ2-1, with TRBD2 identical over 13 bases. Sequenced material: PBMCs. The CDR3, as DNA: TGTGCCAGCAGCTTAGCTGGACTAGCGGGAGTCTACAATGAGCAGTTCTTC. Translating it yields CASSLAGLAGVYNEQFF.